This passage covers 28 T cell receptor beta chains from one sample sequenced in a study of blood T cell repertoires in COVID-19 (dated by TCRdb to 2020 to 2021). Libraries came from the immunoSEQ multiplex PCR assay. TCRdb stores this immuneACCESS table with in-frame sequences only. Part of the clones is absent; in the studies checked, under half of the shortfall reflects unresolved V genes, and no reason is known for the rest. In this sample the table shows about 100,000 clones, 86% of which occur a single time. The top ten constitute about 7% of the sample. The specimen sequenced was peripheral blood. The receptors come from a man aged 60-69 years with acute or convalescent COVID-19.

The chain links TRBV6-5 to TRBJ2-7; 10 nucleotides match TRBD1. The V gene end was trimmed by 7 bases and the J gene end by 3 bases; junction bases not matched to a gene: 9. Germline V gives CDR1 MNHEY, CDR2 SVGAGI. CDR3 length equals 15 residues. The CDR3 sequence is CASTIGGTGVYEQYF. The CDR3, as DNA: TGTGCCAGCACCATAGGGGGGACAGGGGTCTACGAGCAGTACTTC.

CDR3 DNA: TGCGCCGGGGCGAAGGGGGATGATGGTGAAGCTTTCTTT. It is translated as CAGAKGDDGEAFF. The rearrangement uses TRBV5-1 and TRBJ1-1, with D maybe TRBD1 (6 bases). Germline CDR1 is SGHRS and CDR2 is YFSETQ. The CDR3 is 13 residues long. V dropped 10 bases and J dropped 7 bases, with 20 bases sitting between them.

The rearrangement joins TRBV5-1 to TRBJ2-1; TRBD1 aligns across 8 bases. V shed 4 bases, J shed 4 bases, and the junction held 13 bases outside the gene matches. The CDR3 has 17 residues. From germline, CDR1 is SGHRS and CDR2 YFSETQ. CDR3: CASSGAFGQGAYNEQFF. In DNA form, the CDR3 reads TGCGCCAGCAGCGGCGCCTTTGGGCAGGGGGCTTACAATGAGCAGTTCTTC.

This chain joins TRBV7-9 and TRBJ1-2; unclear D gene. This CDR3 has 12 amino acids. Trimming removed 5 bases at V and 8 bases at J, with 12 bases between. CDR1 and CDR2 from the germline V gene are SEHNR and FQNEAQ (reference sequence). As DNA, the CDR3 is TGTGCCAGCAGCCAACGGACTCTGGGCTACACCTTC. Amino acids: CASSQRTLGYTF.

Comment on this clone: The same CDR3 is also encoded by other DNA sequences in this sample. The V call is TRBV5-1, the J call TRBJ2-3, with 12 bases that match TRBD2. The CDR3 covers 15 residues. Trimming at V came to 4 bases and at J to 1 base, leaving 1 base not matched to a gene. The germline CDR1 and CDR2 sequences are SGHRS and YFSETQ. The CDR3, as DNA: TGCGCCAGCAGCCGACTAGCGGGGGGCACAGATACGCAGTATTTT. It codes for CASSRLAGGTDTQYF. Full variable domain (outside the CDR3, taken from reference TRBV5-1 and TRBJ2-3): KAGVTQTPRYLIKTRGQQVTLSCSPISGHRSVSWYQQTPGQGLQFLFEYFSETQRNKGNFPGRFSGRQFSNSRSEMNVSTLELGDSALYLCASSRLAGGTDTQYFGPGTRLTVL.

This clone appeared once. This sequence joins TRBV7-2 and TRBJ2-5; D may be TRBD2 (6 bases). Germline CDR1 and CDR2: SGHTA and FQGNSA. The CDR3 is 14 residues long. V lost 6 bases and J lost 3, with 14 bases in between. This CDR3 is CASSFGLRKETQYF. For the CDR3, the DNA is TGTGCCAGCAGTTTTGGACTACGCAAAGAGACCCAGTACTTC.

CDR3: CASSLNPLISGRNEQFF. DNA for the CDR3: TGTGCCAGCAGCCTAAACCCCTTGATTAGCGGGAGAAATGAGCAGTTCTTC. The chain links TRBV6-2 or TRBV6-3 to TRBJ2-1; 9 bases match TRBD2. Germline V gene sequence: CDR1 MNHEY, CDR2 SVGEGT. V lost 6 bases to trimming and J lost 7 bases; unmatched junction nucleotides: 16. This CDR3 is built from 17 residues.

The genes are TRBV6-5 and TRBJ1-2; D is perhaps TRBD1 (6 bases). CDR1 is MNHEY, CDR2 SVGAGI, per germline. The CDR3 runs 13 residues. V gave up 8 bases and J gave up 0 bases, with 10 bases separating them. CDR3 DNA: TGTGCCAGCCGACAGGCTGCTAACTATGGCTACACCTTC. Translated: CASRQAANYGYTF.

The chain combines TRBV5-6 with TRBJ1-5; D not certain. The germline gives CDR1 SGHDT, CDR2 YYEEEE. Trimming pared 0 bases from V and 7 bases from J, leaving 8 bases between. CDR3 length equals 13 residues. CDR3 sequence reads: CASSLAAVQPQHF. The CDR3 coding sequence is TGTGCCAGCAGCTTGGCAGCGGTCCAGCCCCAGCATTTT.

The V call is TRBV30, the J call TRBJ1-2, with D unresolved. This CDR3 is 12 amino acids long. The germline V gene has CDR1 GTSNPN and CDR2 SVGIG (reference sequence). V gave up 7 bases and J gave up 5 bases, with 14 bases separating them. In nucleotides, the CDR3 is TGTGCCTTCGGGTCTAAGGCATATGGCTACACCTTC. This sequence encodes CAFGSKAYGYTF.

V gene TRBV19 combines with J gene TRBJ1-1, with 7 bases aligning to TRBD1. The CDR3 spans 12 residues. Germline V gene data show CDR1 as LNHDA and CDR2 as SQIVND (reference sequence). The V segment lost 8 bases and the J segment 3 bases; nucleotides outside the gene matches: 3. The CDR3 loop is CASDQGDTEAFF. CDR3 coding DNA: TGTGCCAGTGATCAGGGGGACACTGAAGCTTTCTTT.

The J gene is TRBJ1-4, the V gene TRBV11-2; D ambiguous. CDR1 and CDR2 from the germline V gene are SGHAT and FQNNGV. The CDR3 is 14 amino acids. The V gene lost 4 bases and the J gene lost 1 base, with 7 bases spanning the gap. CDR3 residues: CASSSSGTNEKLFF. The CDR3 nucleotides read TGTGCCAGCAGCTCCTCGGGAACTAATGAAAAACTGTTTTTT.

This clone appeared once. The V and J genes are TRBV7-9 and TRBJ1-4; perhaps TRBD1 as D (6 bases). V was trimmed by 3 bases and J by 6 bases, leaving 11 bases between them. The germline CDR1 and CDR2 sequences are SEHNR and FQNEAQ (reference sequence). The length of the CDR3 is 14 residues. Here the CDR3 reads CASSFRGVYEKLFF. DNA of the CDR3: TGTGCCAGCAGCTTCAGGGGCGTATATGAAAAACTGTTTTTT. Full variable domain (rest looked up from reference TRBV7-9 and TRBJ1-4): DTGVSQNPRHKITKRGQNVTFRCDPISEHNRLYWYRQTLGQGPEFLTYFQNEAQLEKSRLLSDRFSAERPKGSFSTLEIQRTEQGDSAMYLCASSFRGVYEKLFFGSGTQLSVL.

V usage is TRBV7-2 and J usage is TRBJ1-3, with TRBD1 as a possible D gene (5 bases). The V end was cut by 1 base, the J end by 2 bases, with 9 bases between. This CDR3 spans 15 amino acids. The V gene's germline CDR1 is SGHTA and CDR2 FQGNSA. CDR3 nucleotide sequence: TGTGCCAGCAGCTTAGGTATGGGGCCTGGAAACACCATATATTTT. It yields the protein CASSLGMGPGNTIYF.

The rearrangement links TRBV6-6 to TRBJ2-5; 8 bases agree with TRBD2. The CDR3 loop spans 15 amino acids. With 6 bases clipped from V and 2 bases from J, the junction kept 8 bases outside the gene matches. Germline CDR1 MNHNY, CDR2 SVGAGI (reference sequence). As DNA, the CDR3 is TGTGCCAGCAGGCCGACCGGGACTAGGCAAGAGACCCAGTACTTC. Protein product: CASRPTGTRQETQYF.

The chain carries TRBV12-3 or TRBV12-4 and TRBJ2-5; D not certain. The CDR3 is 13 residues long. Between the trimmed V and J ends, which lost 3 bases and 1 base, there was a span of 6 bases. The CDR3 nucleotides read TGTGCCAGCAGTTTTCTGCGCCAAGAGACCCAGTACTTC. This gives the protein CASSFLRQETQYF.

This rearrangement joins TRBV9 to TRBJ2-7; TRBD2 aligns across 7 bases. This CDR3 has 15 residues. Germline assignment: CDR1 SGDLS and CDR2 YYNGEE. With 1 base clipped from V and 6 bases from J, the junction kept 10 bases outside the gene matches. The CDR3 sequence is CASSVMEGLRGEQYF. The CDR3 bases are TGTGCCAGCAGCGTAATGGAGGGACTAAGGGGCGAGCAGTACTTC.

The table lists this clone with a few counts. V gene TRBV9 combines with J gene TRBJ1-1; D call uncertain. Per germline, CDR1 SGDLS and CDR2 YYNGEE. Trimming removed 0 bases from V and 2 bases from J, with 8 bases in between. The CDR3 sequence is 14 residues long. CDR3: CASSVASSNTEAFF. CDR3 nucleotides: TGTGCCAGCAGCGTAGCGTCCTCTAACACTGAAGCTTTCTTT.

The rearrangement links TRBV5-1 to TRBJ2-3; 10 positions match TRBD2. The CDR3 totals 14 residues. V lost 4 bases, J lost 6 bases, and 5 bases stayed unmatched. Germline loops: CDR1 SGHRS, CDR2 YFSETQ. CDR3: CASSPGTSADTQYF. CDR3 in DNA: TGCGCCAGCAGCCCCGGGACTAGCGCGGATACGCAGTATTTT.

V usage is TRBV11-2 and J usage is TRBJ2-2, with 12 bases identical to TRBD2. The CDR3 is 18 residues long. Trimming at V came to 6 bases and at J to 2 bases, leaving 10 bases not matched to a gene. Looked up from germline, CDR1 is SGHAT and CDR2 is FQNNGV. The CDR3 spells CASRKKRTSGTNTGELFF. The CDR3 DNA reads as TGTGCCAGCAGAAAAAAGAGGACTAGCGGGACCAACACCGGGGAGCTGTTTTTT. Drawing the rest from reference TRBV11-2 and TRBJ2-2, the complete variable domain is EAGVAQSPRYKIIEKRQSVAFWCNPISGHATLYWYQQILGQGPKLLIQFQNNGVVDDSQLPKDRFSAERLKGVDSTLKIQPAKLEDSAVYLCASRKKRTSGTNTGELFFGEGSRLTVL.

The CDR3: CASSLLKRENEQFF. The CDR3 coding sequence is TGTGCCAGCAGTTTATTAAAGCGGGAGAATGAGCAGTTCTTC. The chain recombines TRBV27 with TRBJ2-1; TRBD2 matches at 8 bases. Germline CDR1 is MNHEY and CDR2 is SMNVEV (reference sequence). The ends lost 1 base at V and 7 bases at J; junction bases unmatched: 3. CDR3 length: 14 amino acids.

The chain links TRBV20-1 to TRBJ2-3, with D possibly being TRBD1 (7 bases). Germline CDR1 and CDR2: DFQATT and SNEGSKA (reference sequence). The CDR3 length is 15 residues. V dropped 3 bases and J dropped 0 bases, with 13 bases sitting between them. The CDR3 DNA reads TGCAGTGCTAGTGGCGGGACAGCTAGCACAGATACGCAGTATTTT. Translation gives CSASGGTASTDTQYF.

Only a few counts were recorded for this clone. The junction does not match germline at one end; this may be a read error. The chain uses TRBV4-1 and TRBJ2-3; 15 bases agree with TRBD2. The CDR3 spans 19 residues. Per germline, CDR1 MGHRA and CDR2 YSYEKL. The CDR3 loop reads CASSKDWTSGRARSDTQYF. DNA for the CDR3: TGCGCCAGCAGCAAAGACTGGACTAGCGGGAGGGCAAGGTCAGATACGCAGTATTTT.

This clone was seen more than once but under ten times. The chain links TRBV18 to TRBJ1-4; 7 bases map to TRBD1. Germline V CDR1 and CDR2: KGHSH, LQKENI. The CDR3 totals 15 residues. Losses at the gene ends were 3 bases for V and 7 bases for J; bases not matched to a gene: 8. The CDR3 sequence is CASSPSRGQGEKLFF. Here the CDR3 DNA reads TGTGCCAGCTCACCGAGTAGGGGGCAAGGTGAAAAACTGTTTTTT.

This clone has only one observation. CDR3 nucleotides: TGTGCCAGTAGTAACGGTTTAGGGGACAGGGGTGCTGAAGCTTTCTTT. Translating it yields CASSNGLGDRGAEAFF. The chain joins TRBV19 to TRBJ1-1, with TRBD1 matching 10 bases. The CDR3 has 16 amino acids. CDR1 is LNHDA, CDR2 SQIVND, per germline (reference sequence). V was clipped by 4 bases and J by 6 bases; unmatched bases: 11.

This clone was observed once. The V gene is TRBV6-5, the J gene TRBJ1-3, with TRBD1 matching 9 bases. Germline V gene lookup returns CDR1 MNHEY and CDR2 SVGAGI. Germline trimming cut 6 bases from V and 3 bases from J; bases unmatched to any gene: 0. This CDR3 has 13 amino acids. The CDR3 loop reads CASRGQGGNTIYF. For the CDR3, the DNA is TGTGCCAGCAGGGGACAGGGTGGAAACACCATATATTTT.

The J gene is TRBJ2-3, the V gene TRBV3-1 (or the pseudogene TRBV3-2); D gene uncertain. V was trimmed by 2 bases and J by 5 bases, leaving 8 bases between them. Germline CDR1 is LGHDT and CDR2 is YNNKEL (reference sequence). CDR3 size: 13 residues. CDR3 DNA: TGTGCCAGCAGCCAAAACTACGTAGATACGCAGTATTTT. Its protein is CASSQNYVDTQYF.

This clone was counted between two and nine times. The chain carries TRBV4-3 and TRBJ1-6; 7 bases map to TRBD1. J was trimmed by 6 bases and V by 6 bases; bases with no gene match: 8. This CDR3 spans 15 amino acids. The germline gives CDR1 LGHNA, CDR2 YSLEER. Here the CDR3 DNA reads TGCGCCAGCAGTCAGGGGGAATTAGGTAATTCACCCCTCCACTTT. This encodes CASSQGELGNSPLHF.